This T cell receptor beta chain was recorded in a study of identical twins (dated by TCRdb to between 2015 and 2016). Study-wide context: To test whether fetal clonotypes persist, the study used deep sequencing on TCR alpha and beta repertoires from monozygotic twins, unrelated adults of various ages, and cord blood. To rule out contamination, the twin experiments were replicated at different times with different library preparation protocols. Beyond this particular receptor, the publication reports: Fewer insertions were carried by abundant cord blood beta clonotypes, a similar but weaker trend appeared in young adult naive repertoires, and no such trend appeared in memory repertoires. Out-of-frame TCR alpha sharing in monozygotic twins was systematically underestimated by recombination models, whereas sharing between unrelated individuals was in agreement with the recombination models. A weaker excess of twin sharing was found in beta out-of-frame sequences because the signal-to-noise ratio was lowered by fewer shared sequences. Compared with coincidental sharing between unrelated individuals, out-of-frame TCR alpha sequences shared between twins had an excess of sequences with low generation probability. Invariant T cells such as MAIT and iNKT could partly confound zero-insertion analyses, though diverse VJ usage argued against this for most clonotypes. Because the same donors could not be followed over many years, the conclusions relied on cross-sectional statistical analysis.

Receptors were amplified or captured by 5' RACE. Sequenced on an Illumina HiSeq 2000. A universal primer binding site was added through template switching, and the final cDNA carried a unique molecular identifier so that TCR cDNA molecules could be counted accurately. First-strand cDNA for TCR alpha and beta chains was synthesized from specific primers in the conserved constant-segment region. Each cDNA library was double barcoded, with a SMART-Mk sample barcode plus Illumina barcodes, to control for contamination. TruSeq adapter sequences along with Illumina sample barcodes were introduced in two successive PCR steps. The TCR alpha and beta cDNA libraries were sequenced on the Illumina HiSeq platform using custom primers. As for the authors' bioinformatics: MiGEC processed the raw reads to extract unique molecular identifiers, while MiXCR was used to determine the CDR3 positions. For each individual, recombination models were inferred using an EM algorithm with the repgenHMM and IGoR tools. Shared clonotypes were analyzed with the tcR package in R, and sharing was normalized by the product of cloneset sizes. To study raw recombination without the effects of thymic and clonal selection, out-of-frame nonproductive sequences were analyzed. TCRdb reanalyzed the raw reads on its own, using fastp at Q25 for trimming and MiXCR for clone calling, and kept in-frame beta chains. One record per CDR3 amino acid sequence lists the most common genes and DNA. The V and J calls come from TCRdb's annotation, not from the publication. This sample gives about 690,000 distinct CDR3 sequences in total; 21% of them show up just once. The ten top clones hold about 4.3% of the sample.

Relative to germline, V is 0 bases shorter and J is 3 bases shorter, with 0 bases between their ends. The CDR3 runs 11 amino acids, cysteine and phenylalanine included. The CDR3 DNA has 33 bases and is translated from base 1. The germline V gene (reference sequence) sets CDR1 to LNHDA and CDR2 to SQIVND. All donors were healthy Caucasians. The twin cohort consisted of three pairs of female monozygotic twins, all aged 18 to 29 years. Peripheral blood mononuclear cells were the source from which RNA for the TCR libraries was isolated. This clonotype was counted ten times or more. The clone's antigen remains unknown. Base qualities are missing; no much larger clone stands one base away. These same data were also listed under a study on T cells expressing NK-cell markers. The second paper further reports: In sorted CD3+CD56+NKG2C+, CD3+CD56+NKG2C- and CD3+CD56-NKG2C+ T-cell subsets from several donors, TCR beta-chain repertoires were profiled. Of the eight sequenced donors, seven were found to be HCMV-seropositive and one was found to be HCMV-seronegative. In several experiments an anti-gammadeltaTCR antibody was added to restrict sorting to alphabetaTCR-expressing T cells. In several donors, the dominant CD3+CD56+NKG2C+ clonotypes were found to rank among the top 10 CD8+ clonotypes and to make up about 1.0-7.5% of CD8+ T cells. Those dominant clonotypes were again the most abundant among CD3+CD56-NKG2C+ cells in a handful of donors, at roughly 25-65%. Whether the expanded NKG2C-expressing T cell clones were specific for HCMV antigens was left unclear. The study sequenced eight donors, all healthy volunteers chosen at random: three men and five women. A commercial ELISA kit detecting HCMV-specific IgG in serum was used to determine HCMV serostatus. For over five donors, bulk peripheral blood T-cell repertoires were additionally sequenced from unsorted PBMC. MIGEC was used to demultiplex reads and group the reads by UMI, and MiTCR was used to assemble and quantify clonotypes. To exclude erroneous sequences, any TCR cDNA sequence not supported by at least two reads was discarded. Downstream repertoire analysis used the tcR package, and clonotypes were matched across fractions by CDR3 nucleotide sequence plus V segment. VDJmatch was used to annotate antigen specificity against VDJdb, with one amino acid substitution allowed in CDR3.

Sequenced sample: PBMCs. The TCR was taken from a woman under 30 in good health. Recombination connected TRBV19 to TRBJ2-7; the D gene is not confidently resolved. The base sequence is TGTGCCAGTAGTATAGACTACGAGCAGTACTTC. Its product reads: CASSIDYEQYF.